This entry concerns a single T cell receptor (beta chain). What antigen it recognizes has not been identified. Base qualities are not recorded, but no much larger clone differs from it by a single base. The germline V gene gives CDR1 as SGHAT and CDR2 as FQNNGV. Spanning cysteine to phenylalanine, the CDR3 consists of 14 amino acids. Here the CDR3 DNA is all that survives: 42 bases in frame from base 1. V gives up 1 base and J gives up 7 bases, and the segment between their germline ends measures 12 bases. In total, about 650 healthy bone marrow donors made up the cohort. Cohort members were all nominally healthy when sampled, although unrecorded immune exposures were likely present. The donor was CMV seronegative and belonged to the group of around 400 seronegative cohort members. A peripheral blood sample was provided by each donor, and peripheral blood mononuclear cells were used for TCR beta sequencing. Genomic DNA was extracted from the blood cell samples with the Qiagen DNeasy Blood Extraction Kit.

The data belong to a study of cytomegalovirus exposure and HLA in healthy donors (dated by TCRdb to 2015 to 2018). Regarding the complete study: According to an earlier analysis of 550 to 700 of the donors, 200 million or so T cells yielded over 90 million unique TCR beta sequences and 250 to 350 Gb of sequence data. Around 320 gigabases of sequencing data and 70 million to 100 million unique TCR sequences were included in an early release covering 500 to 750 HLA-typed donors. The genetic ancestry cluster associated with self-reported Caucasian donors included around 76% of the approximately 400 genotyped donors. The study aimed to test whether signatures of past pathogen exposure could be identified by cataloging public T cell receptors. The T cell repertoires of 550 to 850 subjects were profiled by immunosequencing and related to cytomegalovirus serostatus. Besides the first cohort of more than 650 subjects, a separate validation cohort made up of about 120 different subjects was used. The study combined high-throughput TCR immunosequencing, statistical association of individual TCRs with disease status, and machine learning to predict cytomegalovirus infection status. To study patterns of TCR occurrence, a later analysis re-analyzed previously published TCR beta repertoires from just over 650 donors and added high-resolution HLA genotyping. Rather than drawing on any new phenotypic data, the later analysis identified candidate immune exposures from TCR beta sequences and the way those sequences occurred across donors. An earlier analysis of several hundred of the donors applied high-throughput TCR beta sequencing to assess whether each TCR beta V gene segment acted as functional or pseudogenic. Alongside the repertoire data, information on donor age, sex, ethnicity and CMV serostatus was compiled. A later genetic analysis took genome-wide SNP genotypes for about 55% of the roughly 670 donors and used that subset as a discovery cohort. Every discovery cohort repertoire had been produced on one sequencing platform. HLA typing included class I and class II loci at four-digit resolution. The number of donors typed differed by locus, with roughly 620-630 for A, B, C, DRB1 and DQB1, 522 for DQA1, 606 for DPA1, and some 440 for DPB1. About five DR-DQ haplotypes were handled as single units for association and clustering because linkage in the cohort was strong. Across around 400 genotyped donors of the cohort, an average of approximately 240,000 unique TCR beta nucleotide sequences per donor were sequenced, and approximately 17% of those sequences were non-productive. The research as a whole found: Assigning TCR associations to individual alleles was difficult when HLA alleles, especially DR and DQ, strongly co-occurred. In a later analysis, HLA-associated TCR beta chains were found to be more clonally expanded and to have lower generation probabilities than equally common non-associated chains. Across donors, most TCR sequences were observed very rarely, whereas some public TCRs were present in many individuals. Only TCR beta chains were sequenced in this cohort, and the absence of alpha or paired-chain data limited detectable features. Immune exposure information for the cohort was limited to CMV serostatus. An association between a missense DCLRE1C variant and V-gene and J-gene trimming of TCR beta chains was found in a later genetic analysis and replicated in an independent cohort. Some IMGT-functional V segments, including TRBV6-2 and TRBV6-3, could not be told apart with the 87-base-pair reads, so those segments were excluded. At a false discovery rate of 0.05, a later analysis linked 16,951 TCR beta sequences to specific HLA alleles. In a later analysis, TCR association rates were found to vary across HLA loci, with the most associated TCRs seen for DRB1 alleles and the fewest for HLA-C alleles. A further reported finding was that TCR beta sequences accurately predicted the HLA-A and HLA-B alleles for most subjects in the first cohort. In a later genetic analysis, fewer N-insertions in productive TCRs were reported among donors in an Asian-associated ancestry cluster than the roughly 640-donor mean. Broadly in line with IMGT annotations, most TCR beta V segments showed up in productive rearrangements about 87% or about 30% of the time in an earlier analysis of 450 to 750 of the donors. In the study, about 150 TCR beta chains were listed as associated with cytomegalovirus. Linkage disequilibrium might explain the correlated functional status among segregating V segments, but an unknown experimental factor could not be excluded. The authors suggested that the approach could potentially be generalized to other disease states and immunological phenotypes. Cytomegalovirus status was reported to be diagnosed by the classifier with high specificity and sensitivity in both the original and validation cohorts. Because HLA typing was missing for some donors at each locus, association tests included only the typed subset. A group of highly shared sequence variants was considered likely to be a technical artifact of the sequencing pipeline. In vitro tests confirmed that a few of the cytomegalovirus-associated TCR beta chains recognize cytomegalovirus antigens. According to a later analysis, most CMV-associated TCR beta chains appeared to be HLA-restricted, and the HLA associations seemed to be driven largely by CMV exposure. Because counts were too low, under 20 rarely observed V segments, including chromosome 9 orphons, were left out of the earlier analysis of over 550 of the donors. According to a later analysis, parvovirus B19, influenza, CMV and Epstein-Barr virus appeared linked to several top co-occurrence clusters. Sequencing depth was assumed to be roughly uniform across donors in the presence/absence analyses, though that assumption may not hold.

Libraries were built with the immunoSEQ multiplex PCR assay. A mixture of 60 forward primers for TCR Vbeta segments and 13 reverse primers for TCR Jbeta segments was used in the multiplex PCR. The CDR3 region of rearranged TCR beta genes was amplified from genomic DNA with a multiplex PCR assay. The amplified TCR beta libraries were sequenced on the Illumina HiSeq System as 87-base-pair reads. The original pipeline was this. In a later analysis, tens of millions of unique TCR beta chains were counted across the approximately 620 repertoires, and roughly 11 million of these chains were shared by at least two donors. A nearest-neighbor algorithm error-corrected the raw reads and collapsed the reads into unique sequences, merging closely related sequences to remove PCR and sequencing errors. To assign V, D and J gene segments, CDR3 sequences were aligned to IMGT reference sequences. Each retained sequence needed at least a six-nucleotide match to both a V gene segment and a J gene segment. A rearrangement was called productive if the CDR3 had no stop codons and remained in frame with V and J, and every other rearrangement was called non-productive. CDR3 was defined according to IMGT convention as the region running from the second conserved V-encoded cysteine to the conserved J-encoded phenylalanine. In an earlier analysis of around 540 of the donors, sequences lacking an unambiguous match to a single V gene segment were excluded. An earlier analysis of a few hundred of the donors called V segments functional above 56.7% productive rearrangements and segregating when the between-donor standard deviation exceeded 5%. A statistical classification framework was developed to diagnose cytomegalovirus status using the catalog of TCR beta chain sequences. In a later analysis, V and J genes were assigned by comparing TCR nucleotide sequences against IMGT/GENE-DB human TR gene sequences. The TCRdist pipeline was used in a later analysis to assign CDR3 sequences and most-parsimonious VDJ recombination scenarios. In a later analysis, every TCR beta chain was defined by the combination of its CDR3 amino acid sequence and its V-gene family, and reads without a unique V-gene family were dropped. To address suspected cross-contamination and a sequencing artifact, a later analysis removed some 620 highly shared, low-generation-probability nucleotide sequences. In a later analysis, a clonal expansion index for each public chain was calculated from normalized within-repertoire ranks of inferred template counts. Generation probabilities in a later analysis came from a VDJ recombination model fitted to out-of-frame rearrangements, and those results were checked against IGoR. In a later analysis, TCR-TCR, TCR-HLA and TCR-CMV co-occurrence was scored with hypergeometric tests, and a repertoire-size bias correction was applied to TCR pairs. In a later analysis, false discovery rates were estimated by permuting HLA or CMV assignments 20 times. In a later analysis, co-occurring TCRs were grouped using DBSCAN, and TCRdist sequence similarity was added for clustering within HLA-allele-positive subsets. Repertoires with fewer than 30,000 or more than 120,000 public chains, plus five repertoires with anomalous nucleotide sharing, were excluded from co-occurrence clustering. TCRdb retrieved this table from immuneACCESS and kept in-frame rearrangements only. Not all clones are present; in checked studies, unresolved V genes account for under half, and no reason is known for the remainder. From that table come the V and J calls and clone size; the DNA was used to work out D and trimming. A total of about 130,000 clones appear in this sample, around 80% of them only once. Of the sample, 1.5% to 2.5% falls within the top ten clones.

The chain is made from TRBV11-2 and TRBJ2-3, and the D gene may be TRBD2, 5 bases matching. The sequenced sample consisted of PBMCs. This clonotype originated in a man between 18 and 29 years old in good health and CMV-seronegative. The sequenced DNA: TGTGCCAGCAGCTTAGGTGGGAGAAGAAATACGCAGTATTTT. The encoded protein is CASSLGGRRNTQYF.